This T cell receptor (beta chain) was identified in a study of cytomegalovirus exposure and HLA in healthy donors. Amplification used 60 Vbeta primers and 13 Jbeta primers. Profiling relied on immunoSEQ multiplex PCR, and the TCRdb table lists in-frame clones only, not all of them. This sample's table reports some 120,000 clones. The CDR3 is 13 residues long. Germline values: CDR1 SGHTA, CDR2 FQGNSA. The V and J ends lost 4 bases and 1 base respectively, with 6 bases between them. Study-level points and caveats: It was likely that a cluster of highly shared sequence variants was a sequencing artifact. Previously analyzed data showed that most TCR beta V segments were productive at a frequency of about 87% or about 30%.

Comment on this clone: Its antigen is still unknown.

This TCR came from a man between 35 and 55 years old in good health and CMV-seropositive. The chain carries TRBV7-2 and TRBJ2-3; D is perhaps TRBD1 (6 bases). Sequenced material: PBMCs. The CDR3: CASSYRGTDTQYF. CDR3 nucleotide sequence: TGTGCCAGCAGCTACAGGGGCACAGATACGCAGTATTTT.